The 26 T cell receptor beta chains below come from one sample, sequenced in a study of cytomegalovirus exposure and HLA in healthy donors. 60 Vbeta and 13 Jbeta primers were used in PCR. Using immunoSEQ multiplex PCR, the repertoire was profiled, and TCRdb retains in-frame clones only, with some absent. The sample includes some 67,000 clones, roughly 75% of them seen just once. Sequences were obtained from PBMCs. These receptors came from a man in his 60s in good health and CMV-seropositive.

The chain employs TRBV11-3 and TRBJ1-2; TRBD1 aligns across 8 bases. The ends lost 5 bases at V and 4 bases at J; junction bases unmatched: 18. The CDR3 contains 18 residues. The germline gives CDR1 SGHNT, CDR2 YENEEA. The CDR3 loop is CASSPGFAQGVNFYGYTF. CDR3 coding DNA: TGTGCCAGCAGCCCGGGGTTCGCACAGGGGGTGAACTTCTATGGCTACACCTTC.

J is TRBJ2-1 and V is TRBV6-4, with 15 bases that match TRBD2. The CDR3 loop spans 18 amino acids. Trimming cost V 5 bases and J 0 bases; bases outside gene matches: 5. Germline values: CDR1 MRHNA, CDR2 SNTAGT. CDR3 loop: CASSPGTSGRSSYNEQFF. For the CDR3, the DNA is TGTGCCAGCAGTCCCGGGACTAGCGGGAGGAGCTCCTACAATGAGCAGTTCTTC.

This clone was detected only a few times. The rearrangement joins TRBV6-5 to TRBJ2-2; D is possibly TRBD1 (5 bases). The CDR3 extends over 14 amino acids. The V and J ends lost 5 bases and 6 bases respectively, with 13 bases between them. Germline V gene sequence: CDR1 MNHEY, CDR2 SVGAGI. The CDR3 loop reads CASSDHVGAGELFF. The DNA of the CDR3 is TGTGCCAGCAGTGACCACGTAGGGGCCGGGGAGCTGTTTTTT.

The chain links TRBV28 to TRBJ2-2; a weak D match, TRBD1 (6 bases). In germline, CDR1 is MDHEN, CDR2 SYDVKM. CDR3 size: 13 residues. The V gene lost 8 bases and the J gene lost 0 bases, with 7 bases spanning the gap. CDR3 DNA: TGTGCCAGCGGGACAACGAACACCGGGGAGCTGTTTTTT. Translating it yields CASGTTNTGELFF.

This sequence joins TRBV6-5 and TRBJ1-1; D unclear. The CDR3 has 12 amino acids. CDR1 is MNHEY, CDR2 SVGAGI, per germline. V lost 5 bases, J lost 1 base, and 5 bases lay in between. CDR3 nucleotides: TGTGCCAGCAGTGGCAGGAACACTGAAGCTTTCTTT. Translated, it gives CASSGRNTEAFF.

CDR3: CASNFGQTDTQYF. The CDR3 DNA is TGTGCCAGTAACTTTGGGCAGACAGATACGCAGTATTTT. The chain has TRBV19 and TRBJ2-3, with no clear D. Germline assignment: CDR1 LNHDA and CDR2 SQIVND (reference sequence). The CDR3 consists of 13 residues. Trimming pared 7 bases from V and 3 bases from J, leaving 11 bases between. Supplemented by reference TRBV19 and TRBJ2-3, the full variable domain reads DGGITQSPKYLFRKEGQNVTLSCEQNLNHDAMYWYRQDPGQGLRLIYYSQIVNDFQKGDIAEGYSVSREKKESFPLTVTSAQKNPTAFYLCASNFGQTDTQYFGPGTRLTVL.

This clone was detected a few times. This chain uses TRBV6-5 with TRBJ2-1, with TRBD2 matching over 9 bases. Germline V lookup: CDR1 MNHEY, CDR2 SVGAGI. The CDR3 has 16 amino acids. Trimming cost V 4 bases and J 6 bases; bases outside gene matches: 10. The CDR3 DNA sequence: TGTGCCAGCAGTTCACAAGCGGGAGGTAAAGGCAATGAGCAGTTCTTC. This sequence encodes CASSSQAGGKGNEQFF.

This sequence joins TRBV27 and TRBJ2-7; the D gene is possibly TRBD1 (6 bases). With 0 bases removed from V and 1 base from J, the gap between germline ends came to 10 bases. CDR1 is MNHEY and CDR2 is SMNVEV in the germline V gene (reference sequence). The CDR3 is 15 residues long. CDR3 sequence: CASSLSGTPSYEQYF. In DNA form, the CDR3 reads TGTGCCAGCAGTTTATCGGGGACACCTTCCTACGAGCAGTACTTC.

The chain links TRBV5-8 to TRBJ1-5; TRBD1 agrees at 8 bases. V was pared by 4 bases and J by 7 bases, with 10 bases of the junction left unmatched. Looked up from germline, CDR1 is SGHTS and CDR2 is YDEGEE. This CDR3 is 15 amino acids long. The CDR3 DNA reads as TGTGCCAGCAGCCTCGGACAGGGAGACTACCAGCCCCAGCATTTT. This codes for CASSLGQGDYQPQHF.

The chain recombines TRBV4-2 with TRBJ2-3; tentative D call: TRBD2 (6 bases). Looked up from germline, CDR1 is LGHNA and CDR2 is YNFKEQ. Trimming removed 0 bases at V and 5 bases at J, with 12 bases between. The CDR3 extends over 15 amino acids. The CDR3 loop reads CASSQDGGSRDTQYF. The CDR3 coding sequence is TGTGCCAGCAGCCAAGATGGGGGGAGTAGAGATACGCAGTATTTT.

This chain uses TRBV7-9 with TRBJ1-3; 8 nucleotides align to TRBD1. The trim removed 5 bases at V and 4 bases at J, leaving 10 bases unmatched. The CDR3 contains 16 residues. Germline V gene lookup returns CDR1 SEHNR and CDR2 FQNEAQ (reference sequence). As DNA, the CDR3 is TGTGCCAGCAGCGCCGCCATCCAGGGGGCAGGAAACACCATATATTTT. Translated: CASSAAIQGAGNTIYF.

This clone showed up just once. The chain has TRBV4-1 and TRBJ2-7; D unclear. Trimming shortened V by 2 bases and J by 6 bases, and 14 bases separated the two germline ends. The CDR3 extends over 14 amino acids. Germline V CDR1 and CDR2: MGHRA, YSYEKL. CDR3 loop: CASSQQASVPEQYF. CDR3 nucleotide sequence: TGCGCCAGCAGCCAACAAGCGAGCGTGCCCGAGCAGTACTTC.

This chain joins TRBV10-3 and TRBJ2-5; D possibly corresponds to TRBD2 (5 bases). The CDR3 is 11 residues long. CDR1 and CDR2 (germline): ENHRY, SYGVKD. With 8 bases removed from V and 5 bases from J, the gap between germline ends came to 9 bases. CDR3 DNA sequence: TGTGCCATCGGATCGGGGGAGACCCAGTACTTC. Amino acid sequence: CAIGSGETQYF.

The V and J genes are TRBV29-1 and TRBJ2-5; 9 bases are shared with TRBD1. V shed 5 bases and J 5 bases; nucleotides not matched to a gene: 9. The CDR3 sequence is 14 residues long. Looked up from germline, CDR1 is SQVTM and CDR2 is ANQGSEA. CDR3 loop: CSVSGTGNGETQYF. As DNA, the CDR3 is TGCAGCGTTTCCGGGACAGGGAACGGGGAGACCCAGTACTTC.

This clone showed up just a few times. The gene calls are TRBV6-5 and TRBJ1-2, with unresolved D. Germline CDR1 and CDR2: MNHEY and SVGAGI. The V gene lost 2 bases and the J gene lost 6 bases, with 10 bases spanning the gap. This CDR3 has 13 residues. DNA for the CDR3: TGTGCCAGCAGTTACACGGTGAGAGATGGCTACACCTTC. As protein: CASSYTVRDGYTF.

The CDR3 sequence is CASSPRDPRDTEAFF. Here the CDR3 DNA reads TGCGCCAGCAGCCCTCGTGACCCCAGGGACACTGAAGCTTTCTTT. The rearrangement links TRBV5-1 to TRBJ1-1, with a tentative D call TRBD1 (5 bases). Germline loops: CDR1 SGHRS, CDR2 YFSETQ. The CDR3 runs to 15 residues. The ends were cut back, 4 bases at V and 3 bases at J, with 16 bases in the middle.

The V and J genes are TRBV7-6 and TRBJ2-5; TRBD2 agrees at 13 bases. Unmatched junction bases numbered 14, after V lost 5 bases and J lost 5 bases. Germline V gene lookup returns CDR1 SGHVS and CDR2 FNYEAQ. This CDR3 has 18 amino acids. The CDR3 spells CASSTGLAGVTVSETQYF. CDR3 DNA: TGTGCCAGCAGCACCGGACTAGCGGGAGTTACAGTCTCGGAGACCCAGTACTTC.

This clone came up a few times. The chain employs TRBV5-1 and TRBJ2-1; 15 bases fit TRBD2. Germline loops: CDR1 SGHRS, CDR2 YFSETQ. The junction had 1 base not matched to a gene; V was cut back by 0 bases and J by 9 bases. This CDR3 comprises 15 residues. The CDR3 sequence is CASSLGTSGRAEQFF. The CDR3, as DNA: TGCGCCAGCAGCTTGGGGACTAGCGGGAGGGCTGAGCAGTTCTTC.

The chain is built from TRBV18 and TRBJ1-2; D uncertain. CDR1 is KGHSH and CDR2 is LQKENI in the germline V gene. The CDR3 runs 11 residues. Trimming shortened V by 3 bases and J by 10 bases, and 9 bases separated the two germline ends. This chain's CDR3 is CASSPDTIYTF. The CDR3, as DNA: TGTGCCAGCTCACCCGACACAATCTACACCTTC.

The V call is TRBV27, the J call TRBJ1-4; 8 positions agree with TRBD1. With 2 bases clipped from V and 8 bases from J, the junction kept 16 bases outside the gene matches. Germline CDR1 reads MNHEY; CDR2 reads SMNVEV (reference sequence). This CDR3 is built from 18 residues. The CDR3 bases are TGTGCCAGCAGTTTAACCCCTGGGAGACAGGGGTCGACGGAAAAACTGTTTTTT. Amino acids: CASSLTPGRQGSTEKLFF.

The V gene is TRBV11-3, the J gene TRBJ1-1; D unresolved. Looked up from germline, CDR1 is SGHNT and CDR2 is YENEEA. CDR3 length: 14 residues. The V end was cut by 5 bases, the J end by 3 bases, with 13 bases between. CDR3 DNA sequence: TGTGCCAGCAGCCCTCTTACACGGGACACTGAAGCTTTCTTT. This gives the protein CASSPLTRDTEAFF.

V is TRBV28 and J is TRBJ2-3; the match to TRBD2 covers 8 bases. The length of the CDR3 is 16 residues. Germline CDR1 and CDR2: MDHEN and SYDVKM. V dropped 6 bases and J dropped 3; count of bases not matched to a gene: 11. The CDR3 here is CASSPNRGGRTDTQYF. In DNA, the CDR3 is TGTGCCAGCAGCCCCAACCGGGGGGGAAGGACAGATACGCAGTATTTT.

This clone was found a few times. The rearrangement joins TRBV6-5 to TRBJ2-7; TRBD1 is a possible D gene (6 bases). Trimming pared 4 bases from V and 5 bases from J, leaving 15 bases between. The V gene's germline CDR1 is MNHEY and CDR2 SVGAGI. The CDR3 is 14 amino acids. Here the CDR3 DNA reads TGTGCCAGCAGTTTAGGGACACGAACCCACGAGCAGTACTTC. Residues: CASSLGTRTHEQYF.

This clone was seen a few times. The chain couples TRBV6-6 to TRBJ2-7; 8 nucleotides match TRBD1. The CDR3 contains 14 residues. Per germline, CDR1 MNHNY and CDR2 SVGAGI (reference sequence). Unmatched junction bases numbered 7, after V lost 6 bases and J lost 3 bases. CDR3 residues: CASRLRGQDYEQYF. The CDR3 coding sequence is TGTGCCAGCAGGTTAAGGGGACAGGACTACGAGCAGTACTTC.

The chain recombines TRBV7-8 with TRBJ2-1, with 15 positions matching TRBD2. Germline CDR1 is SGHVS and CDR2 is FQNEAQ. The junction had 4 bases not matched to a gene; V was cut back by 6 bases and J by 7 bases. The CDR3 is 15 amino acids. CDR3 sequence: CASSWTSGRANEQFF. CDR3 bases: TGTGCCAGCAGTTGGACTAGCGGGAGGGCAAATGAGCAGTTCTTC.

The chain is built from TRBV5-6 and TRBJ1-1, with D unclear. V was clipped by 3 bases and J by 0 bases, with 15 bases between them. The CDR3 length is 16 residues. Germline CDR1 SGHDT, CDR2 YYEEEE. This CDR3 reads CASSSNQTPLNTEAFF. Written as DNA, the CDR3 is TGTGCCAGCAGCTCAAACCAGACTCCTTTGAACACTGAAGCTTTCTTT.